Sequencing of this TCR beta chain was carried out in a study of blood T cells in healthy people across ages. Study at large: For every two T cells, template switching captured about one barcoded beta molecule.

The length of the CDR3 is 16 residues. Trimming stripped 4 bases from V and 7 bases from J, with 22 bases between. The germline CDR1 and CDR2 sequences are MNHEY and SVGAGI. A single count supports this clonotype. Through a sample-barcoded 5' primer and a J-beta primer mix, a second PCR was run for roughly 6 to 12 cycles. TCRdb re-derived calls from the 5' RACE reads in MiXCR, one entry per CDR3 protein. This sample yields around 1.7 million distinct CDR3 sequences, of which about 30% are seen a single time; about 7.7% belongs to the top ten. Sequences were obtained from blood. The chain recombines TRBV6-5 with TRBJ1-2, with a possible D match to TRBD1 (6 bases). The TCR originated in a woman in her 30s in good health. The CDR3 protein is CASSLLRPQGPPGYTF. The CDR3 bases are TGTGCCAGCAGTTTATTACGACCCCAGGGGCCGCCTGGCTACACCTTC.